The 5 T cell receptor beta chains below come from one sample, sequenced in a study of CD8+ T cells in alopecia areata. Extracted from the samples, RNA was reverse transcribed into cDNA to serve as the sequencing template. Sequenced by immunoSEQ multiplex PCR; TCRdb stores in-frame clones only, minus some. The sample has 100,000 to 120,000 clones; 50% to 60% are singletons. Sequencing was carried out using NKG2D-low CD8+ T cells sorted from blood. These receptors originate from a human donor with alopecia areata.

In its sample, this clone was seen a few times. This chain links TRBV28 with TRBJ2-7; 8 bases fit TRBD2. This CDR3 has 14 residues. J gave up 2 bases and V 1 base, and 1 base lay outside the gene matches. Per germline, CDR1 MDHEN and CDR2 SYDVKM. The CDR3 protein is CASSLSGRAYEQYF. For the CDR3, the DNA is TGTGCCAGCAGTTTATCCGGGAGGGCCTACGAGCAGTACTTC.

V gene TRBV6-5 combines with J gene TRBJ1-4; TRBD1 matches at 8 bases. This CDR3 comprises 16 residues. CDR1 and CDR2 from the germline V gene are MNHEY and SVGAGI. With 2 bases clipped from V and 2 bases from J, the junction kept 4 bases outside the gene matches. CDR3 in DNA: TGTGCCAGCAGTTACGGGACAGGATCGACTAATGAAAAACTGTTTTTT. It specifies CASSYGTGSTNEKLFF.

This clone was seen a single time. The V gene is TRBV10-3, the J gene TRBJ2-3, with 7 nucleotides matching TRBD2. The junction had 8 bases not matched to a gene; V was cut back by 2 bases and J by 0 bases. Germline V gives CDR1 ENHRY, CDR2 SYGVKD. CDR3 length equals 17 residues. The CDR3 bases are TGTGCCATCAGTGAGAAAACTAGCGCAATAAGCACAGATACGCAGTATTTT. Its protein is CAISEKTSAISTDTQYF.

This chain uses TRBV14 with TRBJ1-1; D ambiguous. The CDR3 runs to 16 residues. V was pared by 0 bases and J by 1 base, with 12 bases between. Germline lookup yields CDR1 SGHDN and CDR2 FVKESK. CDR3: CASSQDGRRWNTEAFF. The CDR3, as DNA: TGTGCCAGCAGCCAAGACGGGCGGCGATGGAACACTGAAGCTTTCTTT.

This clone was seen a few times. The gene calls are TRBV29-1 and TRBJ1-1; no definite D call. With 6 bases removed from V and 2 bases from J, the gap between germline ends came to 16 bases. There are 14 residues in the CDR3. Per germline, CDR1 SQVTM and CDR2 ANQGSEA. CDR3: CSVGGHSVNTEAFF. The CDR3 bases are TGCAGCGTCGGTGGGCATTCGGTAAACACTGAAGCTTTCTTT.